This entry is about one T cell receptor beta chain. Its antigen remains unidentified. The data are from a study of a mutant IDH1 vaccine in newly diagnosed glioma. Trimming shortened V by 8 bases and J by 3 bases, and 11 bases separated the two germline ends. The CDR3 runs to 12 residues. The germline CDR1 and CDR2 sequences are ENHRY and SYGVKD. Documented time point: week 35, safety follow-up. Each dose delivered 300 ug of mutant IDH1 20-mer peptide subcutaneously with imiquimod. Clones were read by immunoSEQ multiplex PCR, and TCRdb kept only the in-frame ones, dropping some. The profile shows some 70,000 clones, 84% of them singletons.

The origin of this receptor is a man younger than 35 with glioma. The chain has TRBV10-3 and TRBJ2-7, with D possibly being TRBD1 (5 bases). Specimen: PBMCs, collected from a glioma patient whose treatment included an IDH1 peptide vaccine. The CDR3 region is CAIAGNDYEQYF. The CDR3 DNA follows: TGTGCCATCGCAGGGAACGACTACGAGCAGTACTTC.